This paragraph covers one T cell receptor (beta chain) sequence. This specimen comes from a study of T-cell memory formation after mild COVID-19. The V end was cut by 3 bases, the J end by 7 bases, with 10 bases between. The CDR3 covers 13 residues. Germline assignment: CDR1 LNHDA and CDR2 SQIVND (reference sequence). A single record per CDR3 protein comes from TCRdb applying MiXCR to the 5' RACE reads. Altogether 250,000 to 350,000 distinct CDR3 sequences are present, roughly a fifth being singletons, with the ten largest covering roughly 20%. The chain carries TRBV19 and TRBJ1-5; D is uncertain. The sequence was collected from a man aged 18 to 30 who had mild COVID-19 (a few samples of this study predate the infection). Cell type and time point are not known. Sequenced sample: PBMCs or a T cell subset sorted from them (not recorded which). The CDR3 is CASSIVERQPQHF. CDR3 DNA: TGTGCCAGTAGTATTGTTGAGCGCCAGCCCCAGCATTTT.